This T cell receptor (beta chain) appears in the sequencing data of a study of cytotoxic CD8 clonotypes in ibrutinib-treated CLL (dated by TCRdb to about 2021). Some background on the complete study: The cohort included roughly 15 treatment-naive and some twelve relapsed/refractory patients; about 18 were IGHV unmutated. Longitudinal samples were obtainable from about 30% of the roughly 86 participants in the trial. Every remission and progressive disease sample was obtained while ibrutinib was still being received by the patients. Samples averaged roughly 280,000 productive templates and tens of thousands of productive rearrangements. Response samples were obtained after a median of 12 months of treatment, with a range of roughly 6 to 40 months. Partial responses were observed in 24 patients and complete responses in 2; after a median follow-up of 68 months, remission was maintained in 14 patients and progression was observed in around twelve. Cryopreserved peripheral blood mononuclear cells were obtained before treatment, at response, and at either sustained remission or disease progression.

The time point tag for this specimen amounts to: approximately 25 months on ibrutinib. For TCR beta library preparation, roughly 2 micrograms of genomic DNA were extracted from the cryopreserved PBMCs. High-throughput TCR beta sequencing was performed on longitudinal blood samples from CLL patients receiving ibrutinib monotherapy. The patients took part in an open-label, single-center phase 2 trial of ibrutinib monotherapy. CDR1 and CDR2 (MNHNS, SASEGT) derive from the germline V gene. Germline trimming amounts to 5 bases on V and 8 bases on J, with 7 as the count of junction bases outside the gene matches. The CDR3 runs 15 residues from the cysteine to the phenylalanine. Of the read, only the CDR3 DNA is kept; its 45 bases are in frame from base 1. Overall results and qualifications from the work: Lymph node repertoires were not examined, and the timing of sampling was not matched between patients in sustained remission and those whose disease progressed. Public clonotypes were rare and either shrank or stayed stable during treatment, and the rise in clonality at ibrutinib response reflected expansion of private clonotypes. Baseline clonality exceeded that of age-matched healthy donors and correlated strongly with circulating CD8+ T-cell counts. An increase in clonality was observed at ibrutinib response, with clonality remaining stable during sustained remission and falling back toward baseline at progression.

This clone was found a few times. The antigen it recognizes is unknown. Base quality data are lacking; no much larger clone is found one base away. Each clonotype received, on average, about 10x coverage in deep resolution sequencing performed on a MiSeq, where the target depth lay between 1 in 1 million and 1 in 200,000 T cells. TCR beta libraries were generated with the immunoSEQ hsTCRB Kit. On the study's bioinformatics: ImmunoSEQ Data Assistant and ImmunoSEQ Analyzer were used for data analysis, and V, D and J genes were assigned according to IMGT definitions. Clonality was computed as one minus normalized Shannon entropy of productive rearrangement frequencies, ranging from 0 to 1. Public clonotype analysis was restricted to overrepresented clonotypes comprising at least 0.05% of each patient's repertoire. About a dozen repertoires from age-matched healthy donors, obtained from immuneACCESS, served as clonality controls. TCRdb took over this immuneACCESS table, retaining in-frame rearrangements with V and J assigned. Such tables are incomplete; in checked studies, under half of the missing clones stem from an unresolved V gene, and the remainder is unexplained. V, J and clone size were drawn from that table, and D and trimming were deduced from the DNA. This sample gives approximately 100,000 clones in total; roughly 80% of them show up just once. The top ten hold about 22% of the sample.

Here the chain combines TRBV6-1 and TRBJ2-1; 12 central nucleotides agree with TRBD1. The receptor's source is a human donor with chronic lymphocytic leukemia. The material was PBMCs, obtained after 24 months of ibrutinib treatment. The nucleotide sequence reads TGTGCCAGCAGTAGAGCCGGGACAGGGGGCGATGAGCAGTTCTTC. This gives the protein CASSRAGTGGDEQFF.